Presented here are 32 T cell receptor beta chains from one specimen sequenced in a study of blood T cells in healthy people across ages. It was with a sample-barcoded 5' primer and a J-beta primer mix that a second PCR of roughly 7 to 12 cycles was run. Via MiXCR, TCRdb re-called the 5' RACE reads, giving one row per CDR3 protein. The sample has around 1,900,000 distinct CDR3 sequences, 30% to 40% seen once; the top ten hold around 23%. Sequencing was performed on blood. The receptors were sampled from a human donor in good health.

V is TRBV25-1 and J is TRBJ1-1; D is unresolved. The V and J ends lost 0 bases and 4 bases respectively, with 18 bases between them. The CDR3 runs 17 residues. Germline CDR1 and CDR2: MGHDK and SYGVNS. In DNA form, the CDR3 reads TGTGCCAGCAGTGAATATTTTCTACTGGGAAATGGCACTGAAGCTTTCTTT. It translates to CASSEYFLLGNGTEAFF.

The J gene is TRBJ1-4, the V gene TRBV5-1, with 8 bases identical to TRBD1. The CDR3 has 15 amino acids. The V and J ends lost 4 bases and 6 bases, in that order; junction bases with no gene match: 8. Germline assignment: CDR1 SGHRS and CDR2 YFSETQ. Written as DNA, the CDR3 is TGCGCCAGCAGCACGCTCCCGGGACAGGATGAAAAACTGTTTTTT. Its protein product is CASSTLPGQDEKLFF.

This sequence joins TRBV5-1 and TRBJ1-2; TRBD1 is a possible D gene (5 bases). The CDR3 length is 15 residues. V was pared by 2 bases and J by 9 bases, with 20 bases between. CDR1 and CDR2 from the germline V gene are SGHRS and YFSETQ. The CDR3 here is CASSLTPGPAGSYTF. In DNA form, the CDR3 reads TGCGCCAGCAGCTTAACGCCGGGACCGGCCGGGAGCTACACCTTC.

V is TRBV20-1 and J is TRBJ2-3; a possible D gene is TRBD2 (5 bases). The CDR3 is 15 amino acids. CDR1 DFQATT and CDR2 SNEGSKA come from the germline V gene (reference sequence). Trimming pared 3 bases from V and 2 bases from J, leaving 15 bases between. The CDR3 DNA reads TGCAGTGCTAGGTCAGGCGGAGGCAACACAGATACGCAGTATTTT. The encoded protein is CSARSGGGNTDTQYF.

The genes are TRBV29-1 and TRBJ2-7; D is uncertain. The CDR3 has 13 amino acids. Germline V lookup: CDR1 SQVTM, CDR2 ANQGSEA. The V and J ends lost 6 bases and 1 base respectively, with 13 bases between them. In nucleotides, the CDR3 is TGCAGCGTAAAAAACCCATGGTCCTACGAGCAGTACTTC. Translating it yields CSVKNPWSYEQYF.

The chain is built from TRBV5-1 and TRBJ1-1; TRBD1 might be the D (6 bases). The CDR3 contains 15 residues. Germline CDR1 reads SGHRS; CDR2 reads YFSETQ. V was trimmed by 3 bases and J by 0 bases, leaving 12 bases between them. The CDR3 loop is CASSWSGQLNTEAFF. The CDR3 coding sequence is TGCGCCAGCAGCTGGAGCGGACAGTTGAACACTGAAGCTTTCTTT.

CDR3 loop: CSARDFAGPPSDEQFF. DNA for the CDR3: TGCAGTGCTAGAGATTTTGCGGGACCTCCATCGGATGAGCAGTTCTTC. V usage is TRBV20-1 and J usage is TRBJ2-1; weak D call: TRBD2 (6 bases). Germline assignment: CDR1 DFQATT and CDR2 SNEGSKA (reference sequence). CDR3 length: 16 amino acids. V dropped 0 bases and J dropped 8 bases, with 20 bases sitting between them.

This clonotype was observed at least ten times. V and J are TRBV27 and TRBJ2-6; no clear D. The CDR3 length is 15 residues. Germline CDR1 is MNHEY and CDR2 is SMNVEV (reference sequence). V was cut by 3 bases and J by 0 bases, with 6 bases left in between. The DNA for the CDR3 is TGTGCCAGCAGTTTTGGGCTCTCTGGGGCCAACGTCCTGACTTTC. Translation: CASSFGLSGANVLTF.

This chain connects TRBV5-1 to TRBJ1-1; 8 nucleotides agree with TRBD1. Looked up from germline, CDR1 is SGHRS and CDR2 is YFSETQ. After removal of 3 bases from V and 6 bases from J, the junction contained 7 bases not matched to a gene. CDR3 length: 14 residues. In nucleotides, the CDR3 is TGCGCCAGCAGCTCAGGGGGCACGGGCGCTGAAGCTTTCTTT. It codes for CASSSGGTGAEAFF.

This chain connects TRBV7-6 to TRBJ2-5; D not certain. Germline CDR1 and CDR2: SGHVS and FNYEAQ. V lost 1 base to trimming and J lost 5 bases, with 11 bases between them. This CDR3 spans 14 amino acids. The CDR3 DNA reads TGTGCCAGCAGCTTAGTCGGGTTTATGGAGACCCAGTACTTC. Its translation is CASSLVGFMETQYF.

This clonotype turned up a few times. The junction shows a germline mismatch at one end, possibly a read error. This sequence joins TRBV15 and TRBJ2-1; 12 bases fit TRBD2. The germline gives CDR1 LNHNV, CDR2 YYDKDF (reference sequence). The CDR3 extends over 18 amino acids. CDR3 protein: CATNRRLAGAIHYNEQFF. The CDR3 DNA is TGTGCCACCAACAGACGACTAGCGGGGGCCATTCACTACAATGAGCAGTTCTTC.

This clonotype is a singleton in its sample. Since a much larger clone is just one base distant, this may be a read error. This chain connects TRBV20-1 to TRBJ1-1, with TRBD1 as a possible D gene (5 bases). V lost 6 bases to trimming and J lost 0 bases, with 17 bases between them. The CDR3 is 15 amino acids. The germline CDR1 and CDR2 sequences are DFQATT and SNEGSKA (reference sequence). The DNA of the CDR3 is TGCAGTGCCTCATCTCTACAGGATTTGAACACTGAAGCTTTCTTT. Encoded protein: CSASSLQDLNTEAFF.

The CDR3 spells CASNPTGTPYGYTF. The CDR3 region has the DNA TGTGCCAGCAATCCGACCGGGACACCCTATGGCTACACCTTC. The chain uses TRBV2 and TRBJ1-2; possible D gene TRBD1, 6 bases. The CDR3 totals 14 residues. CDR1 and CDR2 from the germline V gene are SNHLY and FYNNEI. V was shortened by 7 bases and J by 4 bases, with 16 bases between the two germline ends.

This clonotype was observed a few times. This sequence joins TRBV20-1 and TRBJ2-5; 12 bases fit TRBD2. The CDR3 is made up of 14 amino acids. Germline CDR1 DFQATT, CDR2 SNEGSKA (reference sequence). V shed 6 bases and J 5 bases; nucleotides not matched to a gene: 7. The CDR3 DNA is TGCAGTGCCCAACTAGCGGGGGGCAGTGAGACCCAGTACTTC. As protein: CSAQLAGGSETQYF.

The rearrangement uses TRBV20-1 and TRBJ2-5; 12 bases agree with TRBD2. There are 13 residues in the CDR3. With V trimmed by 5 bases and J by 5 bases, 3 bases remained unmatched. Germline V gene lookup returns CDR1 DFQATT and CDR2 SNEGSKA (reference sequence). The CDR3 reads CSAGLAGRETQYF. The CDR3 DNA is TGCAGTGCTGGACTAGCGGGGAGGGAGACCCAGTACTTC.

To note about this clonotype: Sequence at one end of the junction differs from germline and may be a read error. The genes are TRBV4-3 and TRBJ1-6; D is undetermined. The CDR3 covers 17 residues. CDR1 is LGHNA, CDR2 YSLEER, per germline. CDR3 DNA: TGCACCAGCAGCTGTAATACGCTCGGTGGGCCTAATTCACCCCTCCACTTT. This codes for CTSSCNTLGGPNSPLHF.

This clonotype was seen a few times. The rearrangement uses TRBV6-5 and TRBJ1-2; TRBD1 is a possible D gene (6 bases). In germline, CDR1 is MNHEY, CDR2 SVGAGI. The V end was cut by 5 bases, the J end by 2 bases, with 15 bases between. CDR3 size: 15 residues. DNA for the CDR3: TGTGCCAGCAGTCAGATGGGCAGGGGAAACTATGGCTACACCTTC. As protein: CASSQMGRGNYGYTF.

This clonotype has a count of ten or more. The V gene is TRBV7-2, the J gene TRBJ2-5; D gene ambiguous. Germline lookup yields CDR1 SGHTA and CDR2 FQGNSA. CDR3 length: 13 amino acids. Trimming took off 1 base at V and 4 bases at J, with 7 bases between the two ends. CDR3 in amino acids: CASSLGQAETQYF. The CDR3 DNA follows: TGTGCCAGCAGCTTAGGTCAGGCAGAGACCCAGTACTTC.

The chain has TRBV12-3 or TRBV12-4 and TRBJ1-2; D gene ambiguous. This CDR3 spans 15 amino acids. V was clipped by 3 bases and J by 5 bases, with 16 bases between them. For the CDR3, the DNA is TGTGCCAGCAGTTTTGGCGCTCCTCAACTTTATGGCTACACCTTC. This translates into CASSFGAPQLYGYTF.

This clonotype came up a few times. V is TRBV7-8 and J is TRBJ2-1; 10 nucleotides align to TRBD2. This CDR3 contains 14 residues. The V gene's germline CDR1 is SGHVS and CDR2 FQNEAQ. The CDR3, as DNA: TGTGCTACGGAACCTAGCGGGGGTTACAATGAGCAGTTCTTC. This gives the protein CATEPSGGYNEQFF.

CDR3 DNA sequence: TGTGCCAGCAGCGCGCGGGGGGCGGGCACAGATACGCAGTATTTT. Translation: CASSARGAGTDTQYF. The chain links TRBV7-9 to TRBJ2-3, with 8 nucleotides matching TRBD2. Germline loops: CDR1 SEHNR, CDR2 FQNEAQ (reference sequence). V was clipped by 5 bases and J by 1 base; unmatched bases: 5. The CDR3 is made up of 15 amino acids.

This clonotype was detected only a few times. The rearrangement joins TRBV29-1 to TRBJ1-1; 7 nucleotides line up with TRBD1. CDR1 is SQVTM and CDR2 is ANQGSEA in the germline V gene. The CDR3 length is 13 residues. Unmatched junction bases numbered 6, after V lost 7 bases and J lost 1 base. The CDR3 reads CSARTGPNTEAFF. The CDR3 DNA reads TGCAGCGCACGGACAGGACCGAACACTGAAGCTTTCTTT.

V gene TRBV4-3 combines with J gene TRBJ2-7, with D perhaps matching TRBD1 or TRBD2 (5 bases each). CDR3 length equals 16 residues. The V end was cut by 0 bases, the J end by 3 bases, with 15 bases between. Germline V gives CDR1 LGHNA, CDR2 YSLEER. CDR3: CASSQDPTGLGYEQYF. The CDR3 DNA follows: TGCGCCAGCAGCCAAGATCCCACAGGACTGGGCTACGAGCAGTACTTC.

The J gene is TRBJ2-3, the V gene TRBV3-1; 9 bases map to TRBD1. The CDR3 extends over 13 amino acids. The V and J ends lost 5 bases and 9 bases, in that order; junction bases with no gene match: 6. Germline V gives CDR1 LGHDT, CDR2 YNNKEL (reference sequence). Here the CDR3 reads CASSLAGTGTQYF. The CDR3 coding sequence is TGTGCCAGCAGCTTGGCCGGGACAGGGACGCAGTATTTT.

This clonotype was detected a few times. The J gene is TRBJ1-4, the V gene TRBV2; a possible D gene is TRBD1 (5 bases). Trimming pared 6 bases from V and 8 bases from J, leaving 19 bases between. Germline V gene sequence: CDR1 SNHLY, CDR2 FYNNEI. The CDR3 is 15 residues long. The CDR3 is CASRMSYGGGEKLFF. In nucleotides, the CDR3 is TGTGCCAGCAGGATGTCTTACGGGGGTGGGGAAAAACTGTTTTTT.

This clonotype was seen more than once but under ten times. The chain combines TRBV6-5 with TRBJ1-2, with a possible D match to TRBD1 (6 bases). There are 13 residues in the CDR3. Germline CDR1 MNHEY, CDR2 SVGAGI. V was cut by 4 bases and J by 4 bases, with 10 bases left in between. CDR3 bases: TGTGCCAGCAGTTCAGGGGTCCTCTATGGCTACACCTTC. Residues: CASSSGVLYGYTF.

The CDR3 bases are TGTGCCAGCAGCGTAGGCGGGGGGCCCACAGATACGCAGTATTTT. Protein: CASSVGGGPTDTQYF. J is TRBJ2-3 and V is TRBV9, with 8 bases that match TRBD2. From germline, CDR1 is SGDLS and CDR2 YYNGEE. The CDR3 contains 15 residues. The V segment lost 0 bases and the J segment 2 bases; nucleotides outside the gene matches: 2.

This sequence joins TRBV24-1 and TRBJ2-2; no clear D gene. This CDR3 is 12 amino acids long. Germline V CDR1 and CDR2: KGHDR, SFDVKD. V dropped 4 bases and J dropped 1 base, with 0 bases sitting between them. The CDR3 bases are TGTGCCACCAGTGAGAACACCGGGGAGCTGTTTTTT. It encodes CATSENTGELFF.

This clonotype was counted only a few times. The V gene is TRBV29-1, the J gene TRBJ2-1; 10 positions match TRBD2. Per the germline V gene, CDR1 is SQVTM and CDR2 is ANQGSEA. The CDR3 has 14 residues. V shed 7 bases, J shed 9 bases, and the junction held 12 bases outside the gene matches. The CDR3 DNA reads TGCAGCGCTTCAGCCCGGACTAGCGGTAGTGAGCAGTTCTTC. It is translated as CSASARTSGSEQFF.

The CDR3 DNA sequence: TGTGCCAGCACGGCCCTGGGGGGGAACACTGAAGCTTTCTTT. Translation: CASTALGGNTEAFF. This chain joins TRBV27 and TRBJ1-1; a possible D gene is TRBD1 (5 bases). CDR3 length: 14 residues. Germline loops: CDR1 MNHEY, CDR2 SMNVEV (reference sequence). Trimming pared 7 bases from V and 1 base from J, leaving 13 bases between.

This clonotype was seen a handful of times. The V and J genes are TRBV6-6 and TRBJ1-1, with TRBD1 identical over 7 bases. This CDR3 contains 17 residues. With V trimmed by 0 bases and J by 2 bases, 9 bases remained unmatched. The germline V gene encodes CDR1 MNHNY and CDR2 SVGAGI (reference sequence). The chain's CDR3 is CASSYSLEGGSNTEAFF. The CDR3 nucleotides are TGTGCCAGCAGTTACTCGTTGGAAGGGGGCTCAAACACTGAAGCTTTCTTT.

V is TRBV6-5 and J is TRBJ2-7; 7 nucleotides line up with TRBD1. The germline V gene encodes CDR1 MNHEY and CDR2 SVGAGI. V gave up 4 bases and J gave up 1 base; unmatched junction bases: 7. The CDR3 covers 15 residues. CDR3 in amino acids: CASSSGDSRSYEQYF. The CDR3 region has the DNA TGTGCCAGCAGTTCCGGGGACAGTCGATCCTACGAGCAGTACTTC.